This TCR beta chain is from a study of shared clonotypes between healthy human individuals. Study at large: Each donor had three CD4 naive, three CD4 memory, two CD8 naive and one CD8 memory plate. Regarding the study as a whole: Apart from blood, nothing was sampled; tissue repertoires likely differ.

TCRdb keeps only in-frame clones here, not all; method: immunoSEQ multiplex PCR. The table has 550,000 to 750,000 clones, about 90% seen once. A note on this clone: Its cognate antigen is unknown.

The naive CD8 fraction comprised CD45RO-negative cells positively selected for CCR7 and excluded terminally differentiated effector memory CD45RA+ cells. Trimming left V 0 bases short and J 6 bases short, with 18 bases between. The V gene's germline CDR1 is SGHRS and CDR2 YFSETQ. The CDR3 runs to 16 residues. This clonotype originated in a man aged 30 to 39 in good health. What was sequenced was naive CD8+ T cells sorted from blood. The chain uses TRBV5-1 and TRBJ1-1; D is possibly TRBD1 (5 bases). The CDR3 loop reads CASSLGQGVAWAEAFF. CDR3 coding DNA: TGCGCCAGCAGCTTGGGCCAGGGCGTGGCGTGGGCTGAAGCTTTCTTT. The whole variable domain, filled in from reference TRBV5-1 and TRBJ1-1, reads KAGVTQTPRYLIKTRGQQVTLSCSPISGHRSVSWYQQTPGQGLQFLFEYFSETQRNKGNFPGRFSGRQFSNSRSEMNVSTLELGDSALYLCASSLGQGVAWAEAFFGQGTRLTVV.